This T cell receptor beta chain was found in a study of cytomegalovirus exposure and HLA in healthy donors. Vbeta (60) and Jbeta (13) primers were used in the PCR. Clones were sequenced by immunoSEQ multiplex PCR, and TCRdb holds only the in-frame ones, with some missing. The repertoire holds about 180,000 clones, with 82% as singletons. Germline CDR1 reads SQVTM; CDR2 reads ANQGSEA. This CDR3 spans 13 amino acids. Trimming cost V 3 bases and J 2 bases, with 10 bases left between them. The V gene is TRBV29-1, the J gene TRBJ2-5; D might be TRBD2 (5 bases). Sequencing was done on a sample of PBMCs. The sequence was obtained from a man aged 40-49 years in good health and CMV-seronegative. CDR3 in amino acids: CSVEGSRQETQYF. The CDR3 DNA is TGCAGCGTTGAGGGGAGCAGACAAGAGACCCAGTACTTC.